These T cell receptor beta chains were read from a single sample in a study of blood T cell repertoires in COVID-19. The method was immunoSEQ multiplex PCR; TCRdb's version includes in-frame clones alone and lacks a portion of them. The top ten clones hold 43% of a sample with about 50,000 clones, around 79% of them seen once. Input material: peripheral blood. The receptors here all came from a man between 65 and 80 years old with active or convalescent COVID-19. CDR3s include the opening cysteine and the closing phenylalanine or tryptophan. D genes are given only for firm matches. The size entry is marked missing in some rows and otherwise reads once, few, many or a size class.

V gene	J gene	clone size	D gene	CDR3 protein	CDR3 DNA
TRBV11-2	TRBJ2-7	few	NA	CASSLARYEQYF	TGTGCCAGCAGCTTAGCCCGCTACGAGCAGTACTTC
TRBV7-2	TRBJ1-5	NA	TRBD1	CASSLGDRTNQPQHF	TGTGCCAGCAGCTTAGGGGACAGGACCAATCAGCCCCAGCATTTT
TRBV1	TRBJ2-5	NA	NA	CTSSGVGGETQYF	TGCACCAGCAGCGGGGTGGGGGGAGAGACCCAGTACTTC
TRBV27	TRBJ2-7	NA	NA	CASSLRRGHEQYF	TGTGCCAGCAGTTTGAGGCGAGGCCACGAGCAGTACTTC
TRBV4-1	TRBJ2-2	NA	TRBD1	CASSRGGTGAGELFF	TGCGCCAGCAGCCGGGGCGGGACAGGGGCCGGGGAGCTGTTTTTT
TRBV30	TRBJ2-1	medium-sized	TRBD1	CAWDRDGGEQFF	TGTGCCTGGGACAGGGACGGTGGTGAGCAGTTCTTC
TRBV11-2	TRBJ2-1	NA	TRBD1	CASSLGGQGYEQFF	TGTGCCAGCAGCTTAGGGGGACAGGGCTATGAGCAGTTCTTC
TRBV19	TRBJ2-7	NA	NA	CASSIAGTGYEQYF	TGTGCCAGTAGTATAGCAGGGACTGGGTACGAGCAGTACTTC
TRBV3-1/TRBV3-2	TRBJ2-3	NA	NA	CASSQGTIAASSTDTQYF	TGTGCCAGCAGCCAAGGCACCATAGCGGCCTCTAGCACAGATACGCAGTATTTT
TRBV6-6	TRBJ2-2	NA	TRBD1	CASSWDSRTGELFF	TGTGCCAGCAGCTGGGACAGCCGAACCGGGGAGCTGTTTTTT
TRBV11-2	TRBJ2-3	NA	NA	CASSRTIPGANPDTQYF	TGTGCCAGCAGCAGGACGATTCCAGGGGCGAATCCAGATACGCAGTATTTT
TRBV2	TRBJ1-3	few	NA	CASSETNGNTIYF	TGTGCCAGCAGCGAGACAAATGGAAACACCATATATTTT
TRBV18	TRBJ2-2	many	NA	CASSPQQDGTGELFF	TGTGCCAGCTCACCACAACAGGATGGAACCGGGGAGCTGTTTTTT
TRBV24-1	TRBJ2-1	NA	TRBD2	CATSDLQREGLYNEQFF	TGTGCCACCAGTGATTTGCAGCGGGAGGGCCTCTACAATGAGCAGTTCTTC
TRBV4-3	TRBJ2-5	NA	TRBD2	CASSQDIIAGGPRETQYF	TGCGCCAGCAGCCAAGATATAATCGCGGGAGGGCCTAGAGAGACCCAGTACTTC
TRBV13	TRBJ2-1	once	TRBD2	CASSSPRGRGWNEQFF	TGTGCCAGCAGCTCCCCCCGCGGGCGGGGGTGGAATGAGCAGTTCTTC
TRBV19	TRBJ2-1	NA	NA	CASSIGQNNEQFF	TGTGCCAGTAGTATAGGGCAGAACAATGAGCAGTTCTTC
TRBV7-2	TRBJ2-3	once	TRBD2	CASSPRTSGGTDTQYF	TGTGCCAGCAGCCCTCGGACTAGCGGGGGCACAGATACGCAGTATTTT
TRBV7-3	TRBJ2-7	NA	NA	CASSLIGLAQQYF	TGTGCCAGCAGCTTAATCGGGCTAGCCCAGCAGTACTTC
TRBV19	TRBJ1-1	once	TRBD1	CASNPTGGGTEAFF	TGTGCCAGTAACCCGACAGGGGGGGGGACTGAAGCTTTCTTT
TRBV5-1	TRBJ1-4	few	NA	CASSFRDGTNEKLFF	TGCGCCAGCAGCTTCCGGGATGGCACTAATGAAAAACTGTTTTTT
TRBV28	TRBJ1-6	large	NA	CASRTVVQAFNSPLHF	TGTGCCAGCAGAACCGTAGTGCAGGCCTTCAATTCACCCCTCCACTTT
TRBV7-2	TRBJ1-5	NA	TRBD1	CASSLGGQVERHF	TGTGCCAGCAGCTTAGGTGGACAGGTTGAAAGGCATTTT
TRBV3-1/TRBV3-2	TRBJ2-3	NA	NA	CASSQDSTDTQYF	TGTGCCAGCAGCCAAGACTCTACAGATACGCAGTATTTT
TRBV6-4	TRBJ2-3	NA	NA	CASSDAGSGTDTQYF	TGTGCCAGCAGTGACGCAGGGTCCGGCACAGATACGCAGTATTTT
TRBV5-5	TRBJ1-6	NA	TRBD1	CASRGTGHSPLHF	TGTGCCAGCAGGGGGACAGGGCACTCACCCCTCCACTTT
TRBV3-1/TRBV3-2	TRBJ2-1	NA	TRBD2	CASSPILAGGVYNEQFF	TGTGCCAGCAGCCCAATACTAGCGGGAGGGGTCTACAATGAGCAGTTCTTC
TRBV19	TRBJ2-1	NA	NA	CASSPVLLSYNEQFF	TGTGCCAGTAGCCCAGTCCTCCTCTCCTACAATGAGCAGTTCTTC
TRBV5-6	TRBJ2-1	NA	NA	CASSRVNEQFF	TGTGCCAGCAGCCGGGTCAATGAGCAGTTCTTC
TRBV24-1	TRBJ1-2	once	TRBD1	CATSAMTGAGYTF	TGTGCCACCAGTGCCATGACAGGGGCTGGCTACACCTTC
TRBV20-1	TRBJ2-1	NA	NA	CSVPQKREQFF	TGCAGTGTCCCTCAGAAGAGGGAGCAGTTCTTC
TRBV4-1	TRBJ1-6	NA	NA	CASSQVSTGFGSPLHF	TGCGCCAGCAGCCAAGTTTCGACAGGCTTTGGTTCACCCCTCCACTTT
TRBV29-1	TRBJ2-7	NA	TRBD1	CSVRTGGGYEQYF	TGCAGCGTCCGGACAGGGGGTGGATACGAGCAGTACTTC
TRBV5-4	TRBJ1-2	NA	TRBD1	CASLTTTGIGGNYGYTF	TGTGCCAGCCTCACAACCACGGGGATAGGGGGCAACTATGGCTACACCTTC
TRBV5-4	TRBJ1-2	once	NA	CASSSDGLIYGYTF	TGTGCCAGCAGCAGCGACGGCCTAATCTATGGCTACACCTTC
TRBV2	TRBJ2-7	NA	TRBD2	CASRRLAGGLLYEQYF	TGTGCCAGCAGAAGACTAGCGGGAGGCCTCCTCTACGAGCAGTACTTC
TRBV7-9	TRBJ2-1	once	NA	CASSFSGGSDNEQFF	TGTGCCAGCAGCTTCTCTGGGGGGTCGGACAATGAGCAGTTCTTC
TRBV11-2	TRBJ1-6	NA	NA	CASSLNSHNSPLHF	TGTGCCAGCAGCTTAAACAGTCATAATTCACCCCTCCACTTT
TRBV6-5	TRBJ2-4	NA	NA	CASSRDTPAKNIQYF	TGTGCCAGCAGCCGGGACACACCAGCCAAAAACATTCAGTACTTC
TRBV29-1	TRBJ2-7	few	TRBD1	CSVTLGTGDPYEQYF	TGCAGCGTTACCCTGGGGACAGGGGATCCCTACGAGCAGTACTTC